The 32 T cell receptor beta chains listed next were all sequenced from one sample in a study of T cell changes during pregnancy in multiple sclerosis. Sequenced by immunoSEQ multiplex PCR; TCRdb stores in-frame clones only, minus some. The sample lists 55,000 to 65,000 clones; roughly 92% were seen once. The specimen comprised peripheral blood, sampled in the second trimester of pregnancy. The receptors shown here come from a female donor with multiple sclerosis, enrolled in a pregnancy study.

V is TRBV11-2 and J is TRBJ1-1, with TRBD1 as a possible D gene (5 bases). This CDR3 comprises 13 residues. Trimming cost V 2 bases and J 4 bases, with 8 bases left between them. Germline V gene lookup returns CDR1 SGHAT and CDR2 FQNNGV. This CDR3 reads CASSLRGFTEAFF. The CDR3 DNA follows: TGTGCCAGCAGCTTAAGGGGTTTCACTGAAGCTTTCTTT.

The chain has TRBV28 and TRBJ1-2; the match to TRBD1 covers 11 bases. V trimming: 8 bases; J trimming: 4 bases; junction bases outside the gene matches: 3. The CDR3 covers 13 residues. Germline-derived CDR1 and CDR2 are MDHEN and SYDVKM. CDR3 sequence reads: CASLDRGRYGYTF. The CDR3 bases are TGTGCCAGCTTGGACAGGGGGCGCTATGGCTACACCTTC.

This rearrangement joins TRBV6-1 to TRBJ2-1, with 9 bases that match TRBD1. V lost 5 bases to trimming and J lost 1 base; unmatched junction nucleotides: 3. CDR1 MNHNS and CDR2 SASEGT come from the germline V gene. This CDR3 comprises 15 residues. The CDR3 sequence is CASSMTGGSYNEQFF. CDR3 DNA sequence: TGTGCCAGCAGTATGACAGGGGGGTCCTACAATGAGCAGTTCTTC.

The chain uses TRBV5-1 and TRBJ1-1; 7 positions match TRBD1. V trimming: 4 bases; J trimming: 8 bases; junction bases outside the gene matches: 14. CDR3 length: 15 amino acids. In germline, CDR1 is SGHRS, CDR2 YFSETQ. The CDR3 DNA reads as TGCGCCAGCAGCACCTCCGGGACAGCTATCTGGGAAGCTTTCTTT. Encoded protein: CASSTSGTAIWEAFF.

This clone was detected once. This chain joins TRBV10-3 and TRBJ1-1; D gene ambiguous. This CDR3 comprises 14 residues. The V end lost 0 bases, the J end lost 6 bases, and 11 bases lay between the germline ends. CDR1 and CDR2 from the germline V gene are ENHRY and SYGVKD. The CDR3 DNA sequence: TGTGCCATCAGTGAGTCAGAGGGAACCTCTGAAGCTTTCTTT. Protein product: CAISESEGTSEAFF.

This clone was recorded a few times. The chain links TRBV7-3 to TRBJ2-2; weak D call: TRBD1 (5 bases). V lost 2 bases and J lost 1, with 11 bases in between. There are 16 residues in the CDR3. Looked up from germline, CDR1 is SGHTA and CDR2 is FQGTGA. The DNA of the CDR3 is TGTGCCAGCAGCTTACAGGGTTCGCGGAACACCGGGGAGCTGTTTTTT. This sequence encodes CASSLQGSRNTGELFF.

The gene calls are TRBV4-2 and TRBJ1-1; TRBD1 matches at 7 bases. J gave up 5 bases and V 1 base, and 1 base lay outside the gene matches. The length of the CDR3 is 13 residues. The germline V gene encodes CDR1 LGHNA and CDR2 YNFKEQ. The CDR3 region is CASSQGQGTEAFF. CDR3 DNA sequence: TGTGCCAGCAGCCAAGGACAGGGTACTGAAGCTTTCTTT.

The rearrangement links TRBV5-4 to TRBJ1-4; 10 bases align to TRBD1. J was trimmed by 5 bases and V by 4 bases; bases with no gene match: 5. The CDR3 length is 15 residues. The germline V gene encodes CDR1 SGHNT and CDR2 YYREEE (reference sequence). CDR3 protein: CASSTGQGGNEKLFF. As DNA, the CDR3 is TGTGCCAGCAGCACCGGACAGGGGGGAAATGAAAAACTGTTTTTT.

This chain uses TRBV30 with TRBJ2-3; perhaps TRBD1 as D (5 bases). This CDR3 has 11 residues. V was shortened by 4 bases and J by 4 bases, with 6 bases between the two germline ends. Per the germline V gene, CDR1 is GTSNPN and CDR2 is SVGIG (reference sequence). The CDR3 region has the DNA TGTGCCTGGAAGACAGCAGATACGCAGTATTTT. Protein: CAWKTADTQYF.

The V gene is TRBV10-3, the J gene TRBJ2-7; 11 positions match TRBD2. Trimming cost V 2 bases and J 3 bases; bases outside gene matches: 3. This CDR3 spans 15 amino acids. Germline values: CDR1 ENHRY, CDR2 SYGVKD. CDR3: CAISEQTSGIYEQYF. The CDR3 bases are TGTGCCATCAGTGAGCAGACTAGCGGGATCTACGAGCAGTACTTC.

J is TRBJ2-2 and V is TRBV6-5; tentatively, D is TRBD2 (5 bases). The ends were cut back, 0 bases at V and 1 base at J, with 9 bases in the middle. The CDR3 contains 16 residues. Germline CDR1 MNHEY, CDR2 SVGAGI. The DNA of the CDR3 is TGTGCCAGCAGTTACTCTCCGGGGATGAACACCGGGGAGCTGTTTTTT. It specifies CASSYSPGMNTGELFF.

CDR3 sequence reads: CASRTGASTDTQYF. The CDR3 coding sequence is TGTGCCAGCAGAACTGGGGCTAGCACAGATACGCAGTATTTT. V gene TRBV7-9 combines with J gene TRBJ2-3; D possibly corresponds to TRBD1 (5 bases). Germline V gene lookup returns CDR1 SEHNR and CDR2 FQNEAQ (reference sequence). Trimming took off 6 bases at V and 0 bases at J, with 10 bases between the two ends. The length of the CDR3 is 14 residues.

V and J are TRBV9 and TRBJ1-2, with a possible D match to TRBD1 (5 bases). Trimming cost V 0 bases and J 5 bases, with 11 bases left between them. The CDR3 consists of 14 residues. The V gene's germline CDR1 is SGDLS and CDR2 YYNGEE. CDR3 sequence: CASSVAAGGYGYTF. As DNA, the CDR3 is TGTGCCAGCAGCGTAGCGGCCGGGGGGTATGGCTACACCTTC.

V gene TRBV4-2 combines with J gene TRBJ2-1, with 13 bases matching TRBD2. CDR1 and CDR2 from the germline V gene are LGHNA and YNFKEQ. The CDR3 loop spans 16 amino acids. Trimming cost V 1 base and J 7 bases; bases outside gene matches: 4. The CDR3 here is CASSQGTSGRGNEQFF. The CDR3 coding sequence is TGTGCCAGCAGCCAAGGGACTAGCGGGAGAGGAAATGAGCAGTTCTTC.

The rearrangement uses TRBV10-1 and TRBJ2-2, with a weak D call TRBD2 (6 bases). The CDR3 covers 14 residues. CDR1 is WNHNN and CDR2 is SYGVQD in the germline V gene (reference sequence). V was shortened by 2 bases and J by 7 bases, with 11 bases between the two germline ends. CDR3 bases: TGCGCCAGCAGTGAGGGGGCGCGGGACGGGGAGCTGTTTTTT. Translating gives CASSEGARDGELFF.

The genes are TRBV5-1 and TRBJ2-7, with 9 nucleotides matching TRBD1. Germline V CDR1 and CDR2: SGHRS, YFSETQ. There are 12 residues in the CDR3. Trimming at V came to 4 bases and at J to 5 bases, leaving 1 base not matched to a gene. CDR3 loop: CASSRDRDEQYF. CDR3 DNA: TGCGCCAGCAGCCGGGACAGGGACGAGCAGTACTTC.

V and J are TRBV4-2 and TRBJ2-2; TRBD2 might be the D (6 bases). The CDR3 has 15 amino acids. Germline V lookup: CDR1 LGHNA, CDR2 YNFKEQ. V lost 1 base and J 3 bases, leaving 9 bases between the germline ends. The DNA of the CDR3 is TGTGCCAGCAGCCAAGGACTAGATCACACCGGGGAGCTGTTTTTT. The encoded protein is CASSQGLDHTGELFF.

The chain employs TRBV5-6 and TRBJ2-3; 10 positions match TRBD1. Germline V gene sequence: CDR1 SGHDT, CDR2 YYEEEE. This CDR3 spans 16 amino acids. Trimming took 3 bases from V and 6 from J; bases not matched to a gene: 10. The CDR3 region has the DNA TGTGCCAGCAGCTCTTCCGGGACAGGGGCGGGGGATACGCAGTATTTT. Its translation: CASSSSGTGAGDTQYF.

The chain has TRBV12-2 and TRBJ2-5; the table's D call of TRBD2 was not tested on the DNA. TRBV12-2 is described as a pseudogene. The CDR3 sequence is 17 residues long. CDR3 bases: TGTGCAAGTCGCTTAGAAACTAGCGGGGGGGCCCAAGAGACCCAGTACTTC. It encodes CASRLETSGGAQETQYF.

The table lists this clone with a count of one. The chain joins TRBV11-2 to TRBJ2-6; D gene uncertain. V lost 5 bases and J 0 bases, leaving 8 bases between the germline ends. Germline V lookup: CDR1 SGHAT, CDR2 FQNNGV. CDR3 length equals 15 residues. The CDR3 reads CASSVTASGANVLTF. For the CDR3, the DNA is TGTGCCAGCAGCGTCACAGCCTCTGGGGCCAACGTCCTGACTTTC.

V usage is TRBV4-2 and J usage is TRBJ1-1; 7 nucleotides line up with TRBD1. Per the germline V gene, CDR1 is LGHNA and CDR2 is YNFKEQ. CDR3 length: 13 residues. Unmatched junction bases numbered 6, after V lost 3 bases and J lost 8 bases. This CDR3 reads CASSHGTDREAFF. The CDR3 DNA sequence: TGTGCCAGCAGCCACGGGACAGACAGAGAAGCTTTCTTT.

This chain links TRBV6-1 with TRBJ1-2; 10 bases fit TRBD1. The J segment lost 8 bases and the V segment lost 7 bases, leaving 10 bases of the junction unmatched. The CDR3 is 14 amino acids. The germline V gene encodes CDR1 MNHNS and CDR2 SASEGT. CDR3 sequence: CASMTDRGRVGYTF. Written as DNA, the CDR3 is TGTGCCAGCATGACCGACAGGGGGCGCGTGGGCTACACCTTC.

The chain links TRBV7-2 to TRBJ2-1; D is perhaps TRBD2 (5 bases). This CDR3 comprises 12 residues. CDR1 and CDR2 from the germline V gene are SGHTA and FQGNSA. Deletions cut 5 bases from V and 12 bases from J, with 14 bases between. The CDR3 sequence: CASSTHRGSQFF. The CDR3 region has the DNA TGTGCCAGCAGCACCCACCGGGGTTCGCAGTTCTTC.

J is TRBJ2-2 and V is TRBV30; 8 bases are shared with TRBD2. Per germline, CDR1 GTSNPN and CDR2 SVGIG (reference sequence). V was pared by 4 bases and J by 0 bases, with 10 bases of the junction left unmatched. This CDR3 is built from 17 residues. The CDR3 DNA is TGTGCCTGGAAGGTGGTGAGCGGGAGATCGAACACCGGGGAGCTGTTTTTT. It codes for CAWKVVSGRSNTGELFF.

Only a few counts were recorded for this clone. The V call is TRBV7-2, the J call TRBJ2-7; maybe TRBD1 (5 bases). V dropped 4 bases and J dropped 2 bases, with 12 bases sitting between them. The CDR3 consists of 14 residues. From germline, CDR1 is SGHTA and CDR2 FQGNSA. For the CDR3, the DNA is TGTGCCAGCAGCTCCCGCAGCAGGGCCTACGAGCAGTACTTC. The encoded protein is CASSSRSRAYEQYF.

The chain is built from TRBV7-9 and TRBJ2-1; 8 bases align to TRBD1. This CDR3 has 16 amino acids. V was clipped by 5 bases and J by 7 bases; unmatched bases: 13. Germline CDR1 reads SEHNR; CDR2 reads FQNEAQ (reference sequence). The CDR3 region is CASSPRGQGGLNEQFF. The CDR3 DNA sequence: TGTGCCAGCAGCCCCAGGGGGCAGGGGGGACTTAATGAGCAGTTCTTC.

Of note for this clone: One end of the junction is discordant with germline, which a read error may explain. The CDR3 nucleotides are TGTGCCAGCCAAGGGGAAGAGGCCCAGTACTTC. Protein: CASQGEEAQYF. The rearrangement uses TRBV18 and TRBJ2-5, with D perhaps matching TRBD1 (5 bases). Germline values: CDR1 KGHSH, CDR2 LQKENI. CDR3 length: 11 amino acids. The full variable domain, rest sourced from reference TRBV18 and TRBJ2-5, is NAGVMQNPRHLVRRRGQEARLRCSPMKGHSHVYWYRQLPEEGLKFMVYLQKENIIDESGMPKERFSAEFPKEGPSILRIQQVVRGDSAAYFCASQGEEAQYFGPGTRLLVL.

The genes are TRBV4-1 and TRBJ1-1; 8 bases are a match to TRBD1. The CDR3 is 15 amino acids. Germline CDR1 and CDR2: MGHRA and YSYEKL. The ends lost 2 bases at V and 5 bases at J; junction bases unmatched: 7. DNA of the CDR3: TGCGCCAGCAGCCAATCCTCGACAGGGGTTACTGAAGCTTTCTTT. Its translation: CASSQSSTGVTEAFF.

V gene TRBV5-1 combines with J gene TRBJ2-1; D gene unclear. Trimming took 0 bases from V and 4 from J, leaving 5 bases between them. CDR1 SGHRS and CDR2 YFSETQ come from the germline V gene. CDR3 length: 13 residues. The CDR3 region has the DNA TGCGCCAGCAGCTTGGATCGGTACAATGAGCAGTTCTTC. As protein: CASSLDRYNEQFF.

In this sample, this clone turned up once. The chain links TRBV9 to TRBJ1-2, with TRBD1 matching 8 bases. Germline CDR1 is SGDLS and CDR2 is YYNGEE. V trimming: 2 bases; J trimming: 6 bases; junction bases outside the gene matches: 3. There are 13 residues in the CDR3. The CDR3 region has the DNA TGTGCCAGCAGCGTTGGGACAGGTGATGGCTACACCTTC. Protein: CASSVGTGDGYTF.

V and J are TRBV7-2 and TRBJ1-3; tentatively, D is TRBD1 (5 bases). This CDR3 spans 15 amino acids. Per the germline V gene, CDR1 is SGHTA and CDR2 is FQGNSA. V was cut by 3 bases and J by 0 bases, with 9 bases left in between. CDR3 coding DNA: TGTGCCAGCAGCTTTCAGGGTTACTCTGGAAACACCATATATTTT. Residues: CASSFQGYSGNTIYF.

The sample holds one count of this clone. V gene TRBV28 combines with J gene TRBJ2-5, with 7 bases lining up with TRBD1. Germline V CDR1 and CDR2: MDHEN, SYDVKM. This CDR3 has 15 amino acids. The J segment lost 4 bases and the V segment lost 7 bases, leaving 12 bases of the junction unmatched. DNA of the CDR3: TGTGCCAGCACAAGGACAGGACGGAGAGGAGAGACCCAGTACTTC. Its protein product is CASTRTGRRGETQYF.